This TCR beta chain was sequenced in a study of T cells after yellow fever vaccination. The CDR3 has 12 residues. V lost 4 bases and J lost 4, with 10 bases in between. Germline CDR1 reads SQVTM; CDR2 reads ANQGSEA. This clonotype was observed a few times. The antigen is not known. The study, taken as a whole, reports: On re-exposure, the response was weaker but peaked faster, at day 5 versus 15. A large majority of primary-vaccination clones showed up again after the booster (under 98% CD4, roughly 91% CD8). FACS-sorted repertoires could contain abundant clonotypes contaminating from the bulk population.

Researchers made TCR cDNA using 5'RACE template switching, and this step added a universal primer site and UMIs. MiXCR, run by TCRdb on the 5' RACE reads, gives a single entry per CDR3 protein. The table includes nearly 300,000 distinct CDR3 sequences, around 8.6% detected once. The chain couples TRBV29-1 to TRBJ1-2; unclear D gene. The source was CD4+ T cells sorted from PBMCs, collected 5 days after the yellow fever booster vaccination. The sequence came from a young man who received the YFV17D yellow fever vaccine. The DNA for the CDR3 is TGCAGCGTTGGTGGAGGCTTCTATGGCTACACCTTC. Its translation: CSVGGGFYGYTF.